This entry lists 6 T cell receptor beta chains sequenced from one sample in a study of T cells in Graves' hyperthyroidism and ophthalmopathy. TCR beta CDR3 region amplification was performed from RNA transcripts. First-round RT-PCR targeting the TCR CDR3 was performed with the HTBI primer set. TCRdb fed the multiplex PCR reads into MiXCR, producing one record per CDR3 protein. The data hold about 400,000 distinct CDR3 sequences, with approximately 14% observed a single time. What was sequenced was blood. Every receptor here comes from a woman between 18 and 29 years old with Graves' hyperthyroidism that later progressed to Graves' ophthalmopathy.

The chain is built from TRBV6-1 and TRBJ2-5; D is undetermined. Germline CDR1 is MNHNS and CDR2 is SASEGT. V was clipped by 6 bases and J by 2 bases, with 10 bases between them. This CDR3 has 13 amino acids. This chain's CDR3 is CASSFVHQETQYF. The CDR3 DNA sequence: TGTGCCAGCAGCTTCGTGCATCAAGAGACCCAGTACTTC.

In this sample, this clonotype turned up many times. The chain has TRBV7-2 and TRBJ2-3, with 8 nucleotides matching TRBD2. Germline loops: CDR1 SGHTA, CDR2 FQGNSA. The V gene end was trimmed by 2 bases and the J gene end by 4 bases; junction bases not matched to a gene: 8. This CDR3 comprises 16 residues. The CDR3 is CASSLLYGGRSDTQYF. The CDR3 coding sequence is TGTGCCAGCAGCTTACTTTATGGCGGGAGGTCAGATACGCAGTATTTT.

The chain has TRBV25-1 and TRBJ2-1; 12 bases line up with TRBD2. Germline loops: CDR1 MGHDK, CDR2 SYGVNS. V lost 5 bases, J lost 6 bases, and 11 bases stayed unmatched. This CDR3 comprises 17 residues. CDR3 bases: TGTGCCAGCAGTCCGATACTAGCGGGAGGATCCCGCAATGAGCAGTTCTTC. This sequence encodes CASSPILAGGSRNEQFF.

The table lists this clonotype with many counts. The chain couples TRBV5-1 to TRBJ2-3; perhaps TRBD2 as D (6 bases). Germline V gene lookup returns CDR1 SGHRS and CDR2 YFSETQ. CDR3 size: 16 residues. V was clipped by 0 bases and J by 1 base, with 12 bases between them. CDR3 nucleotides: TGCGCCAGCAGCTTGGCGACGGGAGTCGGCACAGATACGCAGTATTTT. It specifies CASSLATGVGTDTQYF.

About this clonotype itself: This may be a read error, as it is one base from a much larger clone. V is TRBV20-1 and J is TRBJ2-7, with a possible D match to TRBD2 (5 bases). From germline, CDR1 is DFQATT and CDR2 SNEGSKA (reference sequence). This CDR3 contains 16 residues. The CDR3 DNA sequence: TGCAGTGCTCCCCCAGCAGAGGGCGCGAGCTCCTACGAGCCGTACTTC. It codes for CSAPPAEGASSYEPYF.

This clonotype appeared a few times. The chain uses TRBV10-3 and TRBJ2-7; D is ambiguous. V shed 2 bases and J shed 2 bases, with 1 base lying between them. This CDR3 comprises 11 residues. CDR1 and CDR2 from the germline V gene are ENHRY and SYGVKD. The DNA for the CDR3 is TGTGCCATCAGTGAGACCTACGAGCAGTACTTC. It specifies CAISETYEQYF.